This passage covers 11 T cell receptor beta chains from one sample sequenced in a study of blood T cell repertoires in COVID-19. Produced via immunoSEQ multiplex PCR; TCRdb's table is partial and in-frame only. The sample shows roughly 60,000 clones, 80% to 95% of them seen only once. Sequencing was performed on peripheral blood. These receptors were collected from a human donor in a cohort sampled during active COVID-19.

This clone was recorded a few times. The chain has TRBV27 and TRBJ2-7; 10 bases line up with TRBD2. CDR3 length: 15 residues. Germline-derived CDR1 and CDR2 are MNHEY and SMNVEV (reference sequence). V trimming: 4 bases; J trimming: 5 bases; junction bases outside the gene matches: 8. The CDR3 DNA reads as TGTGCCAGCAGTTCATCAGCGGGAGGGCTGGACGAGCAGTACTTC. Its translation: CASSSSAGGLDEQYF.

The CDR3 reads CASSQVGGQGYNEQFF. CDR3 in DNA: TGTGCCAGCAGCCAAGTGGGCGGACAGGGTTACAATGAGCAGTTCTTC. V and J are TRBV3-1 (or the pseudogene TRBV3-2) and TRBJ2-1, with 8 bases identical to TRBD1. J was trimmed by 4 bases and V by 1 base; bases with no gene match: 6. The CDR3 is 16 residues long. CDR1 is LGHDT, CDR2 YNNKEL, per germline (reference sequence).

The CDR3 coding sequence is TGTGCCAGCAGTTTATCCGGACAAACCTATAATTCACCCCTCCACTTT. It is translated as CASSLSGQTYNSPLHF. The rearrangement links TRBV27 to TRBJ1-6; weak D call: TRBD1 (5 bases). The CDR3 length is 16 residues. Germline V gives CDR1 MNHEY, CDR2 SMNVEV (reference sequence). Trimming pared 0 bases from V and 2 bases from J, leaving 8 bases between.

The gene calls are TRBV20-1 and TRBJ1-1, with a possible D match to TRBD1 (5 bases). Trimming stripped 6 bases from V and 7 bases from J, with 12 bases between. The CDR3 loop spans 11 amino acids. Germline V gene sequence: CDR1 DFQATT, CDR2 SNEGSKA (reference sequence). CDR3 nucleotides: TGCAGTGCCCAGGGTACGGATGAAGCTTTCTTT. As protein: CSAQGTDEAFF.

V and J are TRBV9 and TRBJ2-3; 10 positions agree with TRBD2. The V gene end was trimmed by 4 bases and the J gene end by 2 bases; junction bases not matched to a gene: 7. The germline CDR1 and CDR2 sequences are SGDLS and YYNGEE. The CDR3 contains 16 residues. Here the CDR3 reads CASSSSGRAATDTQYF. The CDR3 nucleotides read TGTGCCAGCAGCTCCAGCGGGAGGGCCGCCACAGATACGCAGTATTTT.

This clone appeared once. The chain combines TRBV5-5 with TRBJ2-3, with 10 bases aligning to TRBD2. The CDR3 is 15 amino acids. Germline CDR1 reads SGHKS; CDR2 reads YYEKEE (reference sequence). The V gene end was trimmed by 5 bases and the J gene end by 0 bases; junction bases not matched to a gene: 3. The chain's CDR3 is CASRSTSGSTDTQYF. In DNA, the CDR3 is TGTGCCAGCAGGTCGACTAGCGGGAGCACAGATACGCAGTATTTT. Complete variable domain (other parts from reference TRBV5-5 and TRBJ2-3): DAGVTQSPTHLIKTRGQQVTLRCSPISGHKSVSWYQQVLGQGPQFIFQYYEKEERGRGNFPDRFSARQFPNYSSELNVNALLLGDSALYLCASRSTSGSTDTQYFGPGTRLTVL.

The CDR3 is CASRPGQRLYGYTF. The CDR3, as DNA: TGTGCCAGCAGACCGGGACAGCGACTCTATGGCTACACCTTC. This sequence joins TRBV28 and TRBJ1-2; 7 bases agree with TRBD1. The CDR3 consists of 14 residues. V lost 6 bases, J lost 4 bases, and 8 bases stayed unmatched. Germline V gives CDR1 MDHEN, CDR2 SYDVKM.

The chain links TRBV5-3 to TRBJ2-7, with D uncertain. TRBV5-3 is labeled an ORF, and its function is uncertain. The CDR3 contains 15 residues. The ends were cut back, 1 base at V and 1 base at J, with 12 bases in the middle. This CDR3 is CARSLSITRSYEQYF. The CDR3 DNA reads as TGTGCCAGAAGCTTGTCTATAACCCGGTCCTACGAGCAGTACTTC.

CDR3 protein: CASKADRWNEKLFF. The DNA of the CDR3 is TGTGCCAGTAAGGCTGACAGGTGGAATGAAAAACTGTTTTTT. The chain uses TRBV19 and TRBJ1-4; perhaps TRBD1 as D (6 bases). The CDR3 extends over 14 amino acids. Trimming cost V 7 bases and J 5 bases, with 14 bases left between them. Germline V lookup: CDR1 LNHDA, CDR2 SQIVND (reference sequence).

A single count supports this clone. The chain is built from TRBV19 and TRBJ2-7, with TRBD1 as a possible D gene (5 bases). Germline lookup yields CDR1 LNHDA and CDR2 SQIVND (reference sequence). The ends were cut back, 4 bases at V and 0 bases at J, with 10 bases in the middle. The CDR3 length is 14 residues. In nucleotides, the CDR3 is TGTGCCAGTAGTACAGGGTTAACCTCCTACGAGCAGTACTTC. It codes for CASSTGLTSYEQYF. Complete variable domain (other parts from reference TRBV19 and TRBJ2-7): DGGITQSPKYLFRKEGQNVTLSCEQNLNHDAMYWYRQDPGQGLRLIYYSQIVNDFQKGDIAEGYSVSREKKESFPLTVTSAQKNPTAFYLCASSTGLTSYEQYFGPGTRLTVT.

This clone has a single count. This chain joins TRBV6-5 and TRBJ1-2; a possible D gene is TRBD1 (5 bases). This CDR3 is 15 amino acids long. V was pared by 2 bases and J by 5 bases, with 15 bases between. Per the germline V gene, CDR1 is MNHEY and CDR2 is SVGAGI. The CDR3 sequence is CASSYAGGEKYGYTF. DNA of the CDR3: TGTGCCAGCAGTTACGCCGGAGGGGAGAAGTATGGCTACACCTTC.